A single sample gave rise to the 5 T cell receptor beta chains below, sequenced in a study of blood T cell repertoires in COVID-19. Sequenced by immunoSEQ multiplex PCR; TCRdb stores in-frame clones only, minus some. The sample lists tens of thousands of clones; approximately 86% were seen once. The sample was peripheral blood. Receptor source: a man over 45 with active COVID-19.

This clone was recorded only once. V gene TRBV13 combines with J gene TRBJ2-3; 10 bases line up with TRBD2. Germline CDR1 reads PRHDT; CDR2 reads FYEKMQ (reference sequence). This CDR3 is 15 amino acids long. With V trimmed by 4 bases and J by 4 bases, 5 bases remained unmatched. The CDR3: CASSSSSGGPDTQYF. In nucleotides, the CDR3 is TGTGCCAGCAGCTCCTCTAGCGGGGGTCCAGATACGCAGTATTTT.

This sequence joins TRBV5-6 and TRBJ2-4; 10 nucleotides match TRBD1. Germline loops: CDR1 SGHDT, CDR2 YYEEEE. This CDR3 spans 15 amino acids. V shed 6 bases and J 2 bases; nucleotides not matched to a gene: 5. CDR3 bases: TGTGCCAGCACGGGACAGGGGCGCCCCAAAAACATTCAGTACTTC. Amino acid sequence: CASTGQGRPKNIQYF.

This clone is a singleton in its sample. This chain connects TRBV12-3 or TRBV12-4 to TRBJ2-7; the D gene is possibly TRBD2 (5 bases). Trimming cost V 2 bases and J 6 bases, with 11 bases left between them. This CDR3 contains 13 residues. The CDR3 loop is CASSLRLAVEQYF. CDR3 DNA sequence: TGTGCCAGCAGTTTAAGGCTAGCTGTCGAGCAGTACTTC.

The rearrangement links TRBV11-2 to TRBJ2-1, with 8 positions matching TRBD1. This CDR3 has 14 amino acids. The V gene's germline CDR1 is SGHAT and CDR2 FQNNGV. The J segment lost 3 bases and the V segment lost 6 bases, leaving 4 bases of the junction unmatched. Written as DNA, the CDR3 is TGTGCCAGCAGACCGACAGGGGACTACAATGAGCAGTTCTTC. It is translated as CASRPTGDYNEQFF.

This clone is a singleton in its sample. The gene calls are TRBV7-2 and TRBJ1-5, with TRBD1 matching over 8 bases. The J segment lost 6 bases and the V segment lost 5 bases, leaving 6 bases of the junction unmatched. The germline gives CDR1 SGHTA, CDR2 FQGNSA. The CDR3 runs to 14 residues. CDR3: CASSADRASQPQHF. The CDR3 coding sequence is TGTGCCAGCAGCGCGGACAGGGCCAGTCAGCCCCAGCATTTT.